The clone carrying this T cell receptor (beta chain) was seen a single time. Its target is not known. Just one base apart from a much larger clone, this may be a read error. These data belong to a study of tumor and adjacent non-tumor tissue in lung cancer. For the study at large: Stage I to III disease affected 10 men and about five women aged about 30 to 85. Overall study results and limits: Top 100 clones took a larger repertoire share in normal lung.

The template was RNA from unsorted bulk tissue. Distant lung tissue was collected more than 3 cm away from the tumor edge. The CDR3 consists of 14 residues. Germline V CDR1 and CDR2: SGHNT, YENEEA. TCRbeta libraries were built with three rounds of nested PCR, modified from ARM-PCR. TCRdb recomputed calls from the multiplex PCR reads with MiXCR, one row per CDR3 protein. Of 100,000 or so distinct CDR3 sequences listed, 50% to 70% are singletons. V is TRBV11-3 and J is TRBJ2-1, with TRBD2 matching over 9 bases. The sequenced sample was distant non-tumor lung tissue. The origin of this receptor is a man in his thirties or forties with non-small cell lung cancer. The CDR3 reads CAGSLLAGDHERFF. The CDR3 bases are TGTGCCGGCAGCTTATTAGCGGGAGACCATGAGCGGTTCTTC.